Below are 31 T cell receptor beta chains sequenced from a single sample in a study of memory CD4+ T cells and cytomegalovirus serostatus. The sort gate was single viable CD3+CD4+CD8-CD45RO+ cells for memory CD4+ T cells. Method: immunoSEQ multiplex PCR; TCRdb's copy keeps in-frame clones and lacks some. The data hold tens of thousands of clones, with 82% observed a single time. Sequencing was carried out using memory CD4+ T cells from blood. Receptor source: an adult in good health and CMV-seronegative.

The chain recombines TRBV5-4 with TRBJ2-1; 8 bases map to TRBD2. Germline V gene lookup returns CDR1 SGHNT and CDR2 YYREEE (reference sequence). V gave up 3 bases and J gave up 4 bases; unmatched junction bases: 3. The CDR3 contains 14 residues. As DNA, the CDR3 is TGTGCCAGCAGCTCCGGGGGGGATTACAATGAGCAGTTCTTC. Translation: CASSSGGDYNEQFF.

In nucleotides, the CDR3 is TGTGCCAGCAGCGTAGATCCGGGGGATTCCTACGAGCAGTACTTC. Its translation is CASSVDPGDSYEQYF. The chain carries TRBV9 and TRBJ2-7; perhaps TRBD2 as D (6 bases). In germline, CDR1 is SGDLS, CDR2 YYNGEE. V was trimmed by 0 bases and J by 1 base, leaving 11 bases between them. CDR3 length: 15 residues.

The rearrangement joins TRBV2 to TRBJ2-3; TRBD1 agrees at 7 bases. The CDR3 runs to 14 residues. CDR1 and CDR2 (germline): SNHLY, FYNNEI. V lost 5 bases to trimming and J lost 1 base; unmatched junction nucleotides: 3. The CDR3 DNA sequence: TGTGCCAGCAGTTTAGACAGGGGCACAGATACGCAGTATTTT. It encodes CASSLDRGTDTQYF.

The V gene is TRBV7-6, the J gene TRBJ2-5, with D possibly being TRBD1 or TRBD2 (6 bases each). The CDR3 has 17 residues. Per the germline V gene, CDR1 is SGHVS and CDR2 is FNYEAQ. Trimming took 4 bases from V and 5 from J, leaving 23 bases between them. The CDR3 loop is CASSSSPRGGSGETQYF. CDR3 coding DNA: TGTGCCAGCAGCTCCTCACCCCGAGGGGGGTCGGGGGAGACCCAGTACTTC.

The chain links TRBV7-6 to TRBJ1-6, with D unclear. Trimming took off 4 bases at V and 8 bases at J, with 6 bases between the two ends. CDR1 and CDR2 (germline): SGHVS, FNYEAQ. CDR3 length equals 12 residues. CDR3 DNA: TGTGCCAGCAGCTCTTGGGATTCACCCCTCCACTTT. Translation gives CASSSWDSPLHF.

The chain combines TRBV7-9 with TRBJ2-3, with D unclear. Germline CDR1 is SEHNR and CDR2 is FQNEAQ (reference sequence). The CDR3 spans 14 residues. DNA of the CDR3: TGTGCTCTGGATTGGGTCCCCACCACAGATACGCAGTATTTT. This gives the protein CALDWVPTTDTQYF.

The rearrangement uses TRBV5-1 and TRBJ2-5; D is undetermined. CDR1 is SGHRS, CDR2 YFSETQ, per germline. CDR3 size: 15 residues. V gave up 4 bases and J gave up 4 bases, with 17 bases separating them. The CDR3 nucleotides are TGCGCCAGCAGCCCTGCAGTAGGAGCCCGAGAGACCCAGTACTTC. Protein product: CASSPAVGARETQYF.

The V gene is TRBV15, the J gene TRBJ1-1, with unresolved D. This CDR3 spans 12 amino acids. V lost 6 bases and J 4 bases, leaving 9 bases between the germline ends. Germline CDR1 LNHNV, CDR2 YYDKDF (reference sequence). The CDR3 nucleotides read TGTGCCACCAGTTTGAGGGCCACTGAAGCTTTCTTT. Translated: CATSLRATEAFF.

The CDR3 nucleotides read TGCGCCAGCAGCCAAGAACTCGCCATGCATGAGCAGTTCTTC. Protein sequence: CASSQELAMHEQFF. J is TRBJ2-1 and V is TRBV4-3, with D uncertain. The CDR3 has 14 residues. Trimming cost V 0 bases and J 8 bases, with 11 bases left between them. The germline CDR1 and CDR2 sequences are LGHNA and YSLEER.

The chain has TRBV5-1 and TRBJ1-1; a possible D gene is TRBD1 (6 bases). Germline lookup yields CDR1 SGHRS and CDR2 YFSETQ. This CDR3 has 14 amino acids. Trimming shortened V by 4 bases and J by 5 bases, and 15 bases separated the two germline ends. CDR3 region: CASSPGQGRTEAFF. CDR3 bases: TGCGCCAGCAGCCCGGGACAAGGTCGAACTGAAGCTTTCTTT.

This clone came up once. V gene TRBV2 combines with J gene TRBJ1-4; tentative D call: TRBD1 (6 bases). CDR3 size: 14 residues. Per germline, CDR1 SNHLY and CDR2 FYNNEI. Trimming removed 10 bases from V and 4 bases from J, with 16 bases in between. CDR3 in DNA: TGTGCCACCCGGTCGTGGGGGCTTAATGAAAAACTGTTTTTT. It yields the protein CATRSWGLNEKLFF.

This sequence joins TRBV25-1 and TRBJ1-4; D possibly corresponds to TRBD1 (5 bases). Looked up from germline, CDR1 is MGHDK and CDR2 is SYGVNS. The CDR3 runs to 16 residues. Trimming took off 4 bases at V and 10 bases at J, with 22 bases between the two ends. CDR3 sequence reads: CASSAFLGRSGGKLFF. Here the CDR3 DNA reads TGTGCCAGCAGTGCCTTTTTGGGCAGATCTGGGGGAAAACTGTTTTTT.

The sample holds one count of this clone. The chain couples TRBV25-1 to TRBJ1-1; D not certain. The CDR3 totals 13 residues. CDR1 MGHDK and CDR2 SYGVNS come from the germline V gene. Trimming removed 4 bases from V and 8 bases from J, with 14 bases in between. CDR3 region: CASSALSSIEAFF. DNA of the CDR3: TGTGCCAGCAGTGCACTTTCGTCAATAGAAGCTTTCTTT.

CDR3 in amino acids: CASSPGSSGNTIYF. CDR3 sequence (DNA): TGTGCCAGCTCACCAGGCAGCTCTGGAAACACCATATATTTT. The chain links TRBV18 to TRBJ1-3, with D unclear. Germline V gives CDR1 KGHSH, CDR2 LQKENI. Trimming removed 2 bases from V and 0 bases from J, with 5 bases in between. This CDR3 spans 14 amino acids.

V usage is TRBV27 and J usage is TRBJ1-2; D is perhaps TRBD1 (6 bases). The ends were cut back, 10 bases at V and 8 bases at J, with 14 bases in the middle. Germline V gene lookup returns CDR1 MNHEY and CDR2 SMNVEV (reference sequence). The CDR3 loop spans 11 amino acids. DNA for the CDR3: TGTGCCACCTTTAGGGGGGAAGGCTACACCTTC. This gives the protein CATFRGEGYTF.

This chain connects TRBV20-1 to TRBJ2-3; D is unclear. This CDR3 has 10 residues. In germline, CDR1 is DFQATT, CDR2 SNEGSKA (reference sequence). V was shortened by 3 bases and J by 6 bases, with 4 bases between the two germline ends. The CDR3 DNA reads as TGCAGTGCTAGGAAGGATACGCAGTATTTT. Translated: CSARKDTQYF.

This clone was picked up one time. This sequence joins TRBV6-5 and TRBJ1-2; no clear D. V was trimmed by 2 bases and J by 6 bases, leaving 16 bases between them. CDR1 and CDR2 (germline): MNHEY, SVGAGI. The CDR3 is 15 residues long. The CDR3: CASSYDWQQPHGYTF. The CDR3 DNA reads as TGTGCCAGCAGTTACGATTGGCAGCAGCCCCATGGCTACACCTTC.

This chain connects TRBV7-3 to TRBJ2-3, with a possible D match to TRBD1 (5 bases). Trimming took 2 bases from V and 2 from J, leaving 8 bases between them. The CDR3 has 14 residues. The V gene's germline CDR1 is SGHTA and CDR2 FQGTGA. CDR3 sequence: CASSLGAVTDTQYF. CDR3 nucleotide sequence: TGTGCCAGCAGCTTAGGGGCCGTCACAGATACGCAGTATTTT.

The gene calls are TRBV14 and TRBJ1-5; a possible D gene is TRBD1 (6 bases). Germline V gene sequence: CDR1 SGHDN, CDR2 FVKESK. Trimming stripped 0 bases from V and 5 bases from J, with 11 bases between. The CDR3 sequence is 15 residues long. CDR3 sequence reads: CASSQDEGEHQPQHF. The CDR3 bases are TGTGCCAGCAGCCAAGATGAGGGGGAACATCAGCCCCAGCATTTT.

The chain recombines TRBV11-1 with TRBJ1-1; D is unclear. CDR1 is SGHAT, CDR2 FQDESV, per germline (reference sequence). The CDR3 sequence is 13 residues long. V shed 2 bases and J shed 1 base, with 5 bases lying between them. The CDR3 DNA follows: TGTGCCAGCAGCTTACAGGAGAACACTGAAGCTTTCTTT. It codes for CASSLQENTEAFF.

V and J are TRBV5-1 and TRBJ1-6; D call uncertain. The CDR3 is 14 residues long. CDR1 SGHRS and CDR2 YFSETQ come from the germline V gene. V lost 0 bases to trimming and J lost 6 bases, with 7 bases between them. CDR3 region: CASSLGQSNSPLHF. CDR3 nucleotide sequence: TGCGCCAGCAGCTTGGGGCAGAGTAATTCACCCCTCCACTTT. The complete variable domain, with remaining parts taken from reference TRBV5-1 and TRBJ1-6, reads KAGVTQTPRYLIKTRGQQVTLSCSPISGHRSVSWYQQTPGQGLQFLFEYFSETQRNKGNFPGRFSGRQFSNSRSEMNVSTLELGDSALYLCASSLGQSNSPLHFGNGTRLTVT.

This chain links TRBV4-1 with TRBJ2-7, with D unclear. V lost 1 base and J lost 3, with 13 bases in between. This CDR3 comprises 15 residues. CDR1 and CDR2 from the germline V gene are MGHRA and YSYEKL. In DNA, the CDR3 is TGCGCCAGCAGCCAAGCCCGTGGACCTATCTACGAGCAGTACTTC. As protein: CASSQARGPIYEQYF.

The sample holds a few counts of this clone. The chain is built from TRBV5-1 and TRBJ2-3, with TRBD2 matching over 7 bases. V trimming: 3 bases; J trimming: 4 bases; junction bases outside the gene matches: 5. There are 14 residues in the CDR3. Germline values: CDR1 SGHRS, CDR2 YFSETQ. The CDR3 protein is CASSSRGGADTQYF. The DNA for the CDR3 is TGCGCCAGCAGCTCCCGTGGGGGGGCAGATACGCAGTATTTT.

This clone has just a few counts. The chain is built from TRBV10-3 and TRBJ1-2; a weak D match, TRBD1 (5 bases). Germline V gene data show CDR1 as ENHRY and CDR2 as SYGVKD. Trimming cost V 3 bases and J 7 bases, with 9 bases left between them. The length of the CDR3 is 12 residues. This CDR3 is CAISDDGAGYTF. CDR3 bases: TGTGCCATCAGTGATGATGGGGCTGGCTACACCTTC.

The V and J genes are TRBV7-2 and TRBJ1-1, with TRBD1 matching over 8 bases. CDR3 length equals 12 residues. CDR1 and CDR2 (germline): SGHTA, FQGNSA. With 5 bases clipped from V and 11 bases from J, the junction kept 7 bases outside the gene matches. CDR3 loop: CASSRQGAGAFF. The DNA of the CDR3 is TGTGCCAGCAGCCGTCAGGGGGCAGGCGCTTTCTTT.

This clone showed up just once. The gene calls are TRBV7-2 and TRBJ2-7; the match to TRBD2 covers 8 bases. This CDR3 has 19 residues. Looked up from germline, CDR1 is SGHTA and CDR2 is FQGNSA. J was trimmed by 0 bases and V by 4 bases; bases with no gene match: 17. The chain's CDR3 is CASSSYNRIAGRASYEQYF. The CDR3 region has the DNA TGTGCCAGCAGCTCCTATAACCGAATAGCGGGGAGGGCCTCCTACGAGCAGTACTTC.

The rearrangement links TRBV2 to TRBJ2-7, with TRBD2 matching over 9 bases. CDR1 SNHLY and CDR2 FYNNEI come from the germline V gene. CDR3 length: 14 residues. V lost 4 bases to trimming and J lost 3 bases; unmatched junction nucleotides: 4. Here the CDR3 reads CASSASSGSYEQYF. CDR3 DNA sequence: TGTGCCAGCAGTGCGAGTAGCGGGAGCTACGAGCAGTACTTC.

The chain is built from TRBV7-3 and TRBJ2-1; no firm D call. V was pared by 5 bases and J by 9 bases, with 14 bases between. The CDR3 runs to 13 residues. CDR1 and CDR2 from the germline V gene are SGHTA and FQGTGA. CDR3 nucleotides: TGTGCCAGCAGCCCGGACGGCCGTGGTGAGCAGTTCTTC. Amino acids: CASSPDGRGEQFF.

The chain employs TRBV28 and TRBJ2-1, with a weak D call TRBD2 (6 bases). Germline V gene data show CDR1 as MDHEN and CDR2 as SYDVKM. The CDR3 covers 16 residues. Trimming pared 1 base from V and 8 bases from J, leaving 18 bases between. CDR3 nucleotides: TGTGCCAGCAGTTTATTGGAGCTCGGACTAAGGGATGAGCAGTTCTTC. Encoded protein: CASSLLELGLRDEQFF.

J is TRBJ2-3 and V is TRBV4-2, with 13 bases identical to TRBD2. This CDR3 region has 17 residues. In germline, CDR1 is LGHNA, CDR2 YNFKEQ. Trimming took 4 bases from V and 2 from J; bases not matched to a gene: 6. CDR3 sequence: CASSLRGLAGATDTQYF. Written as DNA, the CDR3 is TGTGCCAGCAGCCTCCGAGGACTAGCGGGGGCCACAGATACGCAGTATTTT.

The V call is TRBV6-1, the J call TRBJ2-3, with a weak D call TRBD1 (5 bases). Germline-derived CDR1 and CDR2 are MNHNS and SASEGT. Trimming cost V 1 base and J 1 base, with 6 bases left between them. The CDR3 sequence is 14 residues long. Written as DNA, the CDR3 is TGTGCCAGCAGTGAAGGCAGGGGCACAGATACGCAGTATTTT. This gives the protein CASSEGRGTDTQYF.